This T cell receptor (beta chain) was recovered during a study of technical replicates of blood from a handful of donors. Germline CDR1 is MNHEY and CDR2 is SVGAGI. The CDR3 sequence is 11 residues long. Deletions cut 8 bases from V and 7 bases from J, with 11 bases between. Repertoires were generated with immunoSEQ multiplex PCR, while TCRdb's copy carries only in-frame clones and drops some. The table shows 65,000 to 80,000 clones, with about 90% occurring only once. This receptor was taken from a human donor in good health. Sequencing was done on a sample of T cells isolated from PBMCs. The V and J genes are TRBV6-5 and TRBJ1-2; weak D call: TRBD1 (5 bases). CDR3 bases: TGTGCCAGCCGACACGGGGGTGGCTACACCTTC. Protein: CASRHGGGYTF.